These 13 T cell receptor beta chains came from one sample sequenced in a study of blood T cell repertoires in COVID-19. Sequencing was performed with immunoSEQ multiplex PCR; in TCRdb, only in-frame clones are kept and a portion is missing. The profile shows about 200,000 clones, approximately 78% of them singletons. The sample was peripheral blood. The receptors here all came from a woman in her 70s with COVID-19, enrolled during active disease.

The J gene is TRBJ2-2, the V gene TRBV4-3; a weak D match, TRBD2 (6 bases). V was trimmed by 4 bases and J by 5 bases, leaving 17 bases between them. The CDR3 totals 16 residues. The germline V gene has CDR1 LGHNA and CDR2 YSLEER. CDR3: CASSRVGSRSTGELFF. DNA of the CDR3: TGCGCCAGCAGCCGCGTCGGGAGCCGATCTACCGGGGAGCTGTTTTTT.

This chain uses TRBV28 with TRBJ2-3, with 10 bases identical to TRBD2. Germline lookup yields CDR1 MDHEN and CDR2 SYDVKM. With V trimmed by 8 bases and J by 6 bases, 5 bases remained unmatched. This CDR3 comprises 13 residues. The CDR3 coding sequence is TGTGCCAGCGTAGCGGGAGGCGGGGATACGCAGTATTTT. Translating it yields CASVAGGGDTQYF.

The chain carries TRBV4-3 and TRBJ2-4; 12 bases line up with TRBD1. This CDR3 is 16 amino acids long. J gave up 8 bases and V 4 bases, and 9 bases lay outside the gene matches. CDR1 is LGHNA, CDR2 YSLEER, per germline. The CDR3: CASSPGRGTGGYIQYF. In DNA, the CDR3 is TGCGCCAGCAGCCCTGGCAGGGGGACAGGGGGCTACATTCAGTACTTC.

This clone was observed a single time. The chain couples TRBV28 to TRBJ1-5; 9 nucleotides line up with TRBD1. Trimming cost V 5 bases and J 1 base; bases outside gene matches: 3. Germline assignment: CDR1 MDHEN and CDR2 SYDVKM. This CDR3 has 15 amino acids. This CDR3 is CASSKGTGSNQPQHF. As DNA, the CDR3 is TGTGCCAGCAGTAAAGGGACAGGGAGCAATCAGCCCCAGCATTTT.

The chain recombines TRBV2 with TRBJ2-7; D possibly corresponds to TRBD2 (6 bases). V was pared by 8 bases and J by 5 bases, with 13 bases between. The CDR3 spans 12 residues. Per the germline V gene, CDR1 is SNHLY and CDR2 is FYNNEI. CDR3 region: CASGGESHEQYF. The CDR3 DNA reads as TGTGCCAGCGGCGGGGAATCCCACGAGCAGTACTTC.

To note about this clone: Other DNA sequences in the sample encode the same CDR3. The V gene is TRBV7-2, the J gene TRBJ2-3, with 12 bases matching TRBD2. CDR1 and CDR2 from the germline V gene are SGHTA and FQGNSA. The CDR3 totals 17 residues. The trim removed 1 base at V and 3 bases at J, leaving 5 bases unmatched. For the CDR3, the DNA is TGTGCCAGCAGCTTAGTTGCTAGCGGGAGGGGGACAGATACGCAGTATTTT. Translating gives CASSLVASGRGTDTQYF.

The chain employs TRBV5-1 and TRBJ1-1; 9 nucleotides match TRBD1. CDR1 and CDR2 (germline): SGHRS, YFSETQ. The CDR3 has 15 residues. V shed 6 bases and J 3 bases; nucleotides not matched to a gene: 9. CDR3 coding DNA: TGCGCCAGCACCAAACTCGGGACAGGGTACACTGAAGCTTTCTTT. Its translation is CASTKLGTGYTEAFF.

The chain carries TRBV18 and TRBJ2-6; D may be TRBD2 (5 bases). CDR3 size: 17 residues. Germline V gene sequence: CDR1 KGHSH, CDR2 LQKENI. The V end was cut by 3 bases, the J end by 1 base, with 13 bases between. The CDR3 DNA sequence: TGTGCCAGCTCACCGAATCGACCGGGATCTGGGGCCAACGTCCTGACTTTC. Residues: CASSPNRPGSGANVLTF.

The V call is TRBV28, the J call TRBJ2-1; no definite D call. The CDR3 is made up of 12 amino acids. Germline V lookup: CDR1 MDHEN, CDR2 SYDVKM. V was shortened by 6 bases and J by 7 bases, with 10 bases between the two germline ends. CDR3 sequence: CASRSSSNEQFF. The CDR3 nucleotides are TGTGCCAGCAGGTCCTCGAGTAATGAGCAGTTCTTC.

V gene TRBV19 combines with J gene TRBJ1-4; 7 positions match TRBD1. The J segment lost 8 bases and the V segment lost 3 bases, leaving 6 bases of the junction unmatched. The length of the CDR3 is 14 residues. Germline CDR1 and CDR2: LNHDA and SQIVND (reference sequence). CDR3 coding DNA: TGTGCCAGTAGTATGGGACAGCCCCCCGAAAAACTGTTTTTT. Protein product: CASSMGQPPEKLFF.

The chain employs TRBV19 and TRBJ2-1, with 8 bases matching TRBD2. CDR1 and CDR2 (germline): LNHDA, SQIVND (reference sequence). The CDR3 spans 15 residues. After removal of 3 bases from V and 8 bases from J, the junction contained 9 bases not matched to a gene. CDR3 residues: CASSMGRGDYDEQFF. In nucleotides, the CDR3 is TGTGCCAGTAGTATGGGGCGGGGGGATTACGATGAGCAGTTCTTC.

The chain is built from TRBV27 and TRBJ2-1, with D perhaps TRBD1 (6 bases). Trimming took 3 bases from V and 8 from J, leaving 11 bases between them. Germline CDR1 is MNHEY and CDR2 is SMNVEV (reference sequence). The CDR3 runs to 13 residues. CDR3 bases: TGTGCCAGCAGTTTTTATCAGGGGTATGAGCAGTTCTTC. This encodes CASSFYQGYEQFF.

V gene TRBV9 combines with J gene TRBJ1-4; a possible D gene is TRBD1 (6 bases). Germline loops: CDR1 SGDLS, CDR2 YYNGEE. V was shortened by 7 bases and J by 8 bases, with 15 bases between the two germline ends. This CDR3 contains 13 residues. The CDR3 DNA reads TGTGCCAGCTCAGGGGTGGTAGGGGAAAAACTGTTTTTT. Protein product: CASSGVVGEKLFF.